A selection of T cell receptor delta chains follows, all from one sample in a study of Vδ1+ human thymocytes. TCRdb reprocessed the multiplex PCR reads using CATT. Of roughly 55,000 delta-chain clones in the sample, about 15% were seen once. The sample comprised Vdelta1+ gamma-delta thymocytes from the thymus. These receptors were collected from a boy less than two years old who had congenital heart surgery. Both conserved end residues are part of each CDR3. D genes are given only for firm matches.

TRDV1	NA	TRDJ1	CALGAPSVPYTDKLIF
TRDV2	TRDD3	TRDJ1	CACDTGFRGDWGINTDKLIF
TRDV1	TRDD3	TRDJ1	CALGKPLLGPSLRTGGPYTDKLIF
TRDV1	TRDD3	TRDJ1	CALGSGYWGSYTDRLIF
TRDV1	NA	TRDJ1	CALGEVLRLLGPRYTDKLIF
TRDV1	TRDD3	TRDJ1	CALGAFSPTRIRLTDKLIF
TRDV1	TRDD3	TRDJ1	CALGDGLPLPTGGKLFRYTDKLIF
TRDV1	NA	TRDJ1	CALGEPTSNPYTDKLIF
TRDV1	NA	TRDJ1	CALGVKLGPTTYYTDKLIF
TRDV1	TRDD3	TRDJ1	CALGEEERAAYRYWGISTDKLIF
TRDV1	TRDD3	TRDJ1	CALGEPLGDGPYTDKLIF
TRDV1	TRDD3	TRDJ1	CALGEILLPAPNWGIREVYLIF
TRDV1	NA	TRDJ1	CALGVIWGSHINTDKLIF
TRDV1	TRDD3	TRDJ1	CALGELRGGYPHTDKLIF
TRDV1	NA	TRDJ1	CALGEPEKMTFTDKLIF
TRDV1	NA	TRDJ2	CALSPPLPGGHPTAQLFF
TRDV1	NA	TRDJ1	CALGERVSGWGLYTDKLIF
TRDV1	TRDD3	TRDJ1	CALGERGPNGGILDTDKLIF